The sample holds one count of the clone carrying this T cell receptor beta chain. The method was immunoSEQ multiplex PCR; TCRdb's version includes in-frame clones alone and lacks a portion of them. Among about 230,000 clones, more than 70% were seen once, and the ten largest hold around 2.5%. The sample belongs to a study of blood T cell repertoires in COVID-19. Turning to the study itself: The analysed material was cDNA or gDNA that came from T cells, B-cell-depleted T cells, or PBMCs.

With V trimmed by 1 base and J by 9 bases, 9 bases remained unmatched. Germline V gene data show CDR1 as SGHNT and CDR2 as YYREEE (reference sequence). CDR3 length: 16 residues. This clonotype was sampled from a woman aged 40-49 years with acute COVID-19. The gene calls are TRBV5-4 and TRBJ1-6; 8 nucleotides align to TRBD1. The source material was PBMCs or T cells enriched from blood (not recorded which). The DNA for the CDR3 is TGTGCCAGCAGCTTGAGAGCTGGGACAGGCGCTTCACCCCTCCACTTT. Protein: CASSLRAGTGASPLHF.